These T cell receptor beta chains were read from a single sample in a study of T cells in Graves' hyperthyroidism and ophthalmopathy. Each CDR3 protein is one row after TCRdb ran MiXCR on the multiplex PCR reads. This sample has roughly 93,000 distinct CDR3 sequences, with roughly 56% found just once. Sequenced material: blood. These receptors were obtained from a woman aged 40 to 49 with Graves' hyperthyroidism. CDR3s include the opening cysteine and the closing phenylalanine or tryptophan. The order of the fields is CDR3 protein, CDR3 DNA, CDR3 length, D gene, V gene, J gene, clone size. The D gene is left open where the match is weak. Rows may omit the clone size; those that give it use once, few, many or a size class.

CSFAGGPSETQYF,TGCAGCTTCGCGGGAGGGCCGTCCGAGACCCAGTACTTC,13,TRBD2,TRBV29-1,TRBJ2-5,.
CSVDAGTGDAYEQYF,TGCAGCGTTGACGCCGGGACAGGGGACGCCTACGAGCAGTACTTC,15,TRBD1,TRBV29-1,TRBJ2-7,.
CASKYSDSYEQYF,TGTGCCAGCAAGTACTCGGACAGCTACGAGCAGTACTTC,13,.,TRBV6-5,TRBJ2-7,many
CASSHSGEIRRRQYF,TGTGCCAGCAGCCACAGTGGGGAGATACGGCGTCGGCAGTACTTC,15,.,TRBV5-8,TRBJ2-7,many
CSVEGDRVETQYF,TGCAGCGTTGAAGGGGACAGGGTGGAGACCCAGTACTTC,13,TRBD1,TRBV29-1,TRBJ2-5,.
CASSPSGRGVHYYEQYF,TGTGCCAGCAGTCCCTCGGGTAGGGGAGTTCACTACTACGAGCAGTACTTC,17,.,TRBV27,TRBJ2-7,few
CSATGTENEKLFF,TGCAGTGCCACCGGGACAGAGAATGAAAAACTGTTTTTT,13,TRBD1,TRBV20-1,TRBJ1-4,once
CASSFGTGRTYEQYYGYTF,TGTGCCAGCAGCTTCGGGACCGGCCGAACCTACGAGCAGTACTATGGCTACACCTTC,19,.,TRBV7-2,TRBJ1-2,.
CSAGRAKTQYF,TGCAGCGCCGGGAGGGCCAAGACCCAGTACTTC,11,TRBD2,TRBV29-1,TRBJ2-5,.
CSARPTGPLHF,TGCAGTGCTAGACCTACAGGGCCCCTCCACTTT,11,.,TRBV20-1,TRBJ1-6,many
CSVEAGPGYEQYF,TGCAGCGTTGAGGCGGGGCCGGGCTACGAGCAGTACTTC,13,.,TRBV29-1,TRBJ2-7,.
CASSLDGRGGAETQYF,TGTGCCAGCAGCTTAGACGGGAGAGGGGGCGCAGAGACCCAGTACTTC,16,.,TRBV7-8,TRBJ2-5,.
CASVEVVLMGYTF,TGTGCCAGCGTTGAAGTCGTACTTATGGGTTACACCTTC,13,.,TRBV2,TRBJ1-2,.
CASTLDRGNSYEQYF,TGTGCCAGCACCCTCGACAGGGGAAACTCCTACGAGCAGTACTTC,15,TRBD1,TRBV6-1,TRBJ2-7,.
CASSSGSSGNTIYF,TGTGCCAGCAGCTCCGGGAGCTCTGGAAACACCATATATTTT,14,.,TRBV7-9,TRBJ1-3,.
CASSQEISGSYYGYTF,TGCGCCAGCAGCCAAGAGATTAGCGGGAGTTACTATGGCTACACCTTC,16,.,TRBV4-1,TRBJ1-2,.
CASSESFDRGGGYTF,TGTGCCAGCAGTGAATCTTTCGACAGGGGTGGAGGCTACACCTTC,15,TRBD1,TRBV25-1,TRBJ1-2,.
CASSSGQNYNSPLHF,TGTGCCAGCAGTTCGGGACAGAACTATAATTCACCCCTCCACTTT,15,TRBD1,TRBV9,TRBJ1-6,few
CASNPLGLAGVRETQYF,TGTGCCAGCAACCCCCTCGGACTAGCGGGAGTCAGGGAGACCCAGTACTTC,17,TRBD2,TRBV6-6,TRBJ2-5,large
CSLGQGAEKLFF,TGCAGCTTAGGGCAGGGTGCGGAAAAACTGTTTTTT,12,.,TRBV29-1,TRBJ1-4,.
CATSSTSGRNEQYF,TGTGCCACCAGCTCCACTAGCGGGAGGAACGAGCAGTACTTC,14,TRBD2,TRBV15,TRBJ2-7,.
CASSLLGSATDTQYF,TGTGCCAGCAGCCTTTTGGGGAGCGCCACAGATACGCAGTATTTT,15,.,TRBV9,TRBJ2-3,many
CASSRGQGAFYETEAFF,TGCGCCAGCAGCCGTGGACAGGGGGCTTTCTATGAGACTGAAGCTTTCTTT,17,TRBD1,TRBV5-1,TRBJ1-1,many
CATSRDRRGQHYGYTF,TGTGCCACCAGCAGAGATCGACGGGGGCAGCACTATGGCTACACCTTC,16,.,TRBV15,TRBJ1-2,.
CASSSIRETQYF,TGTGCCAGCAGTAGTATACGGGAGACCCAGTACTTC,12,.,TRBV7-3,TRBJ2-5,.
CASGGSGGRGYTF,TGTGCCAGCGGGGGATCGGGGGGTCGAGGCTACACCTTC,13,.,TRBV28,TRBJ1-2,many
CSVVGATYEQYF,TGCAGCGTTGTAGGGGCGACCTACGAGCAGTACTTC,12,.,TRBV29-1,TRBJ2-7,.
CSARDGRGTYEQYF,TGCAGTGCTAGAGATGGGAGAGGCACCTACGAGCAGTACTTC,14,.,TRBV20-1,TRBJ2-7,.
CSASGGAEEAFF,TGCAGTGCTAGTGGGGGGGCGGAAGAAGCTTTCTTT,12,.,TRBV20-1,TRBJ1-1,.
CATSGKQGDGVTIYF,TGTGCCACCAGCGGAAAACAGGGTGATGGGGTCACCATATATTTT,15,.,TRBV15,TRBJ1-3,many
CASSLGDRVDTEAFF,TGTGCCAGCAGCTTAGGGGACAGGGTGGACACTGAAGCTTTCTTT,15,TRBD1,TRBV7-2,TRBJ1-1,.
CAISEGGRSGNTIYF,TGTGCCATCAGTGAGGGGGGAAGGTCTGGAAACACCATATATTTT,15,.,TRBV10-3,TRBJ1-3,once
CASSLSTGAFF,TGTGCCAGCAGCTTAAGTACGGGAGCTTTCTTT,11,.,TRBV7-6,TRBJ1-1,.
CASSLALRTGANVLTF,TGTGCCAGCAGCTTAGCCCTCAGGACTGGGGCCAACGTCCTGACTTTC,16,.,TRBV7-8,TRBJ2-6,many
CASSLGRYNTIYF,TGCGCCAGCAGCTTGGGACGGTATAACACCATATATTTT,13,.,TRBV5-1,TRBJ1-3,.
CASSRSSGSRYEQYF,TGTGCCAGCAGCCGATCTAGCGGGAGCCGCTACGAGCAGTACTTC,15,TRBD2,TRBV14,TRBJ2-7,.
CASRSGTSYGYTF,TGCGCCAGCAGATCGGGGACTTCCTATGGCTACACCTTC,13,.,TRBV5-1,TRBJ1-2,.
CASSPLLGKIETQYF,TGTGCCAGCAGCCCTCTCCTAGGGAAAATAGAGACCCAGTACTTC,15,.,TRBV7-7,TRBJ2-5,many
CASSLVGGGETQYF,TGTGCCAGCAGCTTAGTTGGTGGCGGGGAGACCCAGTACTTC,14,.,TRBV7-2,TRBJ2-5,.
CASGPGDRVAFF,TGTGCCAGCGGACCCGGGGACAGGGTGGCTTTCTTT,12,TRBD1,TRBV7-9,TRBJ1-1,.
CASSSQGTGGQETQYF,TGCGCCAGCAGCTCTCAGGGGACAGGAGGCCAAGAGACCCAGTACTTC,16,TRBD1,TRBV5-1,TRBJ2-5,.
CSVPLAGTTDTQYF,TGCAGCGTTCCGCTAGCGGGAACCACAGATACGCAGTATTTT,14,TRBD2,TRBV29-1,TRBJ2-3,.
CATPTGTGELFF,TGCGCCACTCCGACTGGGACCGGGGAGCTGTTTTTT,12,.,TRBV5-1,TRBJ2-2,many
CATSERDGTEAFF,TGTGCCACCAGTGAGCGGGACGGGACTGAAGCTTTCTTT,13,.,TRBV24-1,TRBJ1-1,.
CASSYSQGAGELFF,TGTGCCAGCAGTTACTCGCAGGGGGCCGGGGAGCTGTTTTTT,14,TRBD1,TRBV6-5,TRBJ2-2,many
CASSLGDRVAEKLFF,TGTGCCAGCAGCTTAGGGGACAGGGTGGCTGAAAAACTGTTTTTT,15,TRBD1,TRBV7-9,TRBJ1-4,few
CSATGDFNYGYTF,TGCAGTGCTACAGGAGATTTTAACTATGGCTACACCTTC,13,.,TRBV20-1,TRBJ1-2,.